This T cell receptor (beta chain) originates from a study of blood T cell repertoires in COVID-19. Per the original methods: Researchers report that nucleated cell counts were estimated from reference gene primer amplification. Generated by immunoSEQ multiplex PCR, the TCRdb table keeps only in-frame clones and is missing some. The V and J calls and the clone size are those of that table, but D and trimming were determined from the DNA. This table has a few hundred thousand clones, 75% to 90% appearing once. While infection was still active, Seattle patients were enrolled and then followed longitudinally. CDR3 size: 14 residues. After removal of 6 bases from V and 9 bases from J, the junction contained 8 bases not matched to a gene. Germline loops: CDR1 LNHDA, CDR2 SQIVND (reference sequence).

This receptor was obtained from a woman in her 70s with COVID-19, enrolled during active disease. Sequencing was carried out using peripheral blood. V and J are TRBV19 and TRBJ2-1; 10 bases are shared with TRBD2. The CDR3 is CASSKREGTGEQFF. The DNA for the CDR3 is TGTGCCAGTAGCAAGCGGGAGGGTACTGGTGAGCAGTTCTTC.